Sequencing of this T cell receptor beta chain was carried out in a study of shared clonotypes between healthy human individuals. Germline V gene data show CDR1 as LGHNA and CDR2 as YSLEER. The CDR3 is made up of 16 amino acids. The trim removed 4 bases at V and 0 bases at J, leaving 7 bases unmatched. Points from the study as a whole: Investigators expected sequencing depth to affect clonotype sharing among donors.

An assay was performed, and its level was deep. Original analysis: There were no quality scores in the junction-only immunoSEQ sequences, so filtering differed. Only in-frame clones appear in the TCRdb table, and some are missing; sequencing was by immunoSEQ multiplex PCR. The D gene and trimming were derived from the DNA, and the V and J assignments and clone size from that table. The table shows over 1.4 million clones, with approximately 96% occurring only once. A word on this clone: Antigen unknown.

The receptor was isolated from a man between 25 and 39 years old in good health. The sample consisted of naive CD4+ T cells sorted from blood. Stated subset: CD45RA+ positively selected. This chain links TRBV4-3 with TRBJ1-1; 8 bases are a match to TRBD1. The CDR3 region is CASSRARGLMNTEAFF. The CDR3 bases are TGCGCCAGCAGCCGAGCCAGGGGGCTGATGAACACTGAAGCTTTCTTT.